The 19 T cell receptor beta chains given below trace back to one sample, sequenced in a study of cytomegalovirus exposure and HLA in healthy donors. This PCR relied on a set of 60 Vbeta primers and 13 Jbeta primers. The assay was immunoSEQ multiplex PCR, and TCRdb's table has in-frame clones only and misses some. The data hold about 160,000 clones, with around 77% observed a single time. The material sequenced was PBMCs. All receptors derive from a man aged 40-49 years in good health and CMV-seronegative.

CDR3 sequence: CASSGHRGVDPTPNIQYF. The CDR3, as DNA: TGTGCCAGCAGTGGACACAGGGGAGTGGATCCCACGCCAAACATTCAGTACTTC. V gene TRBV25-1 combines with J gene TRBJ2-4, with TRBD1 matching over 7 bases. The CDR3 is 18 residues long. The V segment lost 4 bases and the J segment 6 bases; nucleotides outside the gene matches: 18. Germline values: CDR1 MGHDK, CDR2 SYGVNS.

The gene calls are TRBV30 and TRBJ2-7, with a weak D call TRBD1 (6 bases). The CDR3 length is 14 residues. CDR1 and CDR2 from the germline V gene are GTSNPN and SVGIG (reference sequence). Trimming stripped 3 bases from V and 5 bases from J, with 17 bases between. CDR3 nucleotides: TGTGCCTGGAGGTTACCAGGGGATTCAAACGAGCAGTACTTC. Its protein product is CAWRLPGDSNEQYF.

J is TRBJ2-3 and V is TRBV7-3, with D possibly being TRBD2 (5 bases). Looked up from germline, CDR1 is SGHTA and CDR2 is FQGTGA. The CDR3 loop spans 14 amino acids. The V and J ends lost 4 bases and 5 bases respectively, with 13 bases between them. The CDR3 loop is CASSSGFSGDTQYF. The CDR3 bases are TGTGCCAGCAGCTCTGGATTCAGCGGAGATACGCAGTATTTT.

This clone was recorded once. The chain is built from TRBV9 and TRBJ2-2, with 9 nucleotides matching TRBD1. There are 16 residues in the CDR3. Germline values: CDR1 SGDLS, CDR2 YYNGEE. Trimming at V came to 3 bases and at J to 4 bases, leaving 7 bases not matched to a gene. As DNA, the CDR3 is TGTGCCAGCAGCGGAGTGGGGGGACAGGGCACCGGGGAGCTGTTTTTT. Its protein is CASSGVGGQGTGELFF. Using reference TRBV9 and TRBJ2-2 for the parts outside the CDR3, the full variable domain is DSGVTQTPKHLITATGQRVTLRCSPRSGDLSVYWYQQSLDQGLQFLIQYYNGEERAKGNILERFSAQQFPDLHSELNLSSLELGDSALYFCASSGVGGQGTGELFFGEGSRLTVL.

The chain joins TRBV4-2 to TRBJ2-3, with 7 bases that match TRBD2. The V segment lost 4 bases and the J segment 2 bases; nucleotides outside the gene matches: 12. The CDR3 is 17 residues long. The germline V gene encodes CDR1 LGHNA and CDR2 YNFKEQ. CDR3 bases: TGTGCCAGCAGCCGCAGCCTATCTAGCGGATCCACAGATACGCAGTATTTT. Protein product: CASSRSLSSGSTDTQYF.

The V gene is TRBV11-2, the J gene TRBJ2-7; TRBD1 matches at 9 bases. Germline V gene data show CDR1 as SGHAT and CDR2 as FQNNGV. This CDR3 contains 14 residues. Trimming removed 5 bases from V and 3 bases from J; junction bases left unmatched: 5. CDR3 residues: CASSKTGGRYEQYF. The CDR3, as DNA: TGTGCCAGCAGCAAGACAGGGGGACGCTACGAGCAGTACTTC.

The CDR3 reads CASSPGTGGYTGELFF. The CDR3 DNA follows: TGTGCCAGCAGCCCGGGGACAGGGGGTTATACCGGGGAGCTGTTTTTT. The chain is built from TRBV5-6 and TRBJ2-2; 11 bases fit TRBD1. Germline CDR1 reads SGHDT; CDR2 reads YYEEEE. The CDR3 runs to 16 residues. With V trimmed by 4 bases and J by 5 bases, 7 bases remained unmatched. Drawing the rest from reference TRBV5-6 and TRBJ2-2, the complete variable domain is DAGVTQSPTHLIKTRGQQVTLRCSPKSGHDTVSWYQQALGQGPQFIFQYYEEEERQRGNFPDRFSGHQFPNYSSELNVNALLLGDSALYLCASSPGTGGYTGELFFGEGSRLTVL.

This chain uses TRBV29-1 with TRBJ2-7; the match to TRBD2 covers 11 bases. The CDR3 runs 17 residues. Per germline, CDR1 SQVTM and CDR2 ANQGSEA. After removal of 0 bases from V and 1 base from J, the junction contained 8 bases not matched to a gene. As DNA, the CDR3 is TGCAGCGTTGAAGATGGATCCGGGACTAGCGGTTCCTACGAGCAGTACTTC. Its protein is CSVEDGSGTSGSYEQYF.

The CDR3 DNA is TGTGCCAGCAGCTCCGCAGGGGCCGGCGACGAGCAGTACGTC. Its translation: CASSSAGAGDEQYV. The chain employs TRBV7-6 and TRBJ2-7; possible D gene TRBD1, 6 bases. The CDR3 has 14 residues. Deletions cut 4 bases from V and 5 bases from J, with 15 bases between. Germline V gives CDR1 SGHVS, CDR2 FNYEAQ.

This chain joins TRBV5-1 and TRBJ2-5; the match to TRBD1 covers 8 bases. V dropped 0 bases and J dropped 2; count of bases not matched to a gene: 6. CDR1 is SGHRS, CDR2 YFSETQ, per germline. This CDR3 is built from 16 residues. The CDR3: CASSLEGQGLQETQYF. The CDR3 bases are TGCGCCAGCAGCTTGGAAGGACAGGGCCTACAAGAGACCCAGTACTTC. Variable domain in full (rest from reference TRBV5-1 and TRBJ2-5): KAGVTQTPRYLIKTRGQQVTLSCSPISGHRSVSWYQQTPGQGLQFLFEYFSETQRNKGNFPGRFSGRQFSNSRSEMNVSTLELGDSALYLCASSLEGQGLQETQYFGPGTRLLVL.

This chain links TRBV15 with TRBJ2-7; D remains unclear. Germline loops: CDR1 LNHNV, CDR2 YYDKDF (reference sequence). This CDR3 has 17 amino acids. V was cut by 0 bases and J by 4 bases, with 19 bases left in between. The CDR3 DNA sequence: TGTGCCACCAGCAGAGAATCTCTTCTGCCCCCTGCGTACGAGCAGTACTTC. It is translated as CATSRESLLPPAYEQYF.

The chain couples TRBV7-9 to TRBJ2-1; TRBD1 might be the D (6 bases). This CDR3 has 14 residues. The V gene's germline CDR1 is SEHNR and CDR2 FQNEAQ (reference sequence). Trimming left V 3 bases short and J 7 bases short, with 13 bases between. CDR3 sequence reads: CASSFRGAGNEQFF. In nucleotides, the CDR3 is TGTGCCAGCAGCTTCAGGGGCGCTGGGAATGAGCAGTTCTTC.

The genes are TRBV7-9 and TRBJ2-1; D possibly corresponds to TRBD2 (5 bases). Germline lookup yields CDR1 SEHNR and CDR2 FQNEAQ (reference sequence). V was shortened by 2 bases and J by 4 bases, with 15 bases between the two germline ends. The CDR3 has 16 amino acids. The DNA for the CDR3 is TGTGCCAGCAGCTTATTTCAAGGGAGTCATTACAATGAGCAGTTCTTC. This codes for CASSLFQGSHYNEQFF.

CDR3 bases: TGTGCCAGCGGACAAATGACAGTTAAATATTATGGCTACACCTTC. This gives the protein CASGQMTVKYYGYTF. This chain connects TRBV13 to TRBJ1-2, with D possibly TRBD1 on 5 matching bases. The CDR3 contains 15 residues. Trimming cost V 8 bases and J 5 bases, with 21 bases left between them. The germline V gene encodes CDR1 PRHDT and CDR2 FYEKMQ (reference sequence).

The genes are TRBV27 and TRBJ2-5; TRBD2 aligns across 11 bases. The junction had 6 bases not matched to a gene; V was cut back by 5 bases and J by 1 base. The germline CDR1 and CDR2 sequences are MNHEY and SMNVEV (reference sequence). This CDR3 comprises 16 residues. The CDR3 region is CASSPFSGRAQETQYF. In nucleotides, the CDR3 is TGTGCCAGCAGTCCCTTTAGCGGGAGGGCCCAAGAGACCCAGTACTTC.

The chain joins TRBV7-2 to TRBJ2-3; 10 bases are shared with TRBD2. Germline CDR1 is SGHTA and CDR2 is FQGNSA. Trimming cost V 3 bases and J 4 bases; bases outside gene matches: 10. The CDR3 is 17 residues long. The CDR3 nucleotides read TGTGCCAGCAGCTTCCAGCGGGAGGGATTTATCGCAGATACGCAGTATTTT. The encoded protein is CASSFQREGFIADTQYF.

The chain is built from TRBV6-1 and TRBJ1-4; a possible D gene is TRBD1 (6 bases). Between the trimmed V and J ends, which lost 6 bases and 8 bases, there was a span of 10 bases. Germline V gene lookup returns CDR1 MNHNS and CDR2 SASEGT. The CDR3 length is 12 residues. DNA for the CDR3: TGTGCCAGCAGCCCCGGGACAGAAAAACTGTTTTTT. It translates to CASSPGTEKLFF.

The gene calls are TRBV28 and TRBJ2-7; 7 nucleotides line up with TRBD1. The CDR3 runs to 13 residues. The ends lost 8 bases at V and 3 bases at J; junction bases unmatched: 7. CDR1 MDHEN and CDR2 SYDVKM come from the germline V gene. This CDR3 reads CASGSGQNYEQYF. As DNA, the CDR3 is TGTGCCAGCGGCTCGGGACAGAACTACGAGCAGTACTTC.

V gene TRBV29-1 combines with J gene TRBJ2-1, with 9 bases fitting TRBD2. V lost 7 bases and J lost 0; bases outside the gene matches: 1. This CDR3 has 13 amino acids. Germline-derived CDR1 and CDR2 are SQVTM and ANQGSEA. CDR3 sequence (DNA): TGCAGCGCTAGCGGGACCTCCTACAATGAGCAGTTCTTC. Its translation: CSASGTSYNEQFF.